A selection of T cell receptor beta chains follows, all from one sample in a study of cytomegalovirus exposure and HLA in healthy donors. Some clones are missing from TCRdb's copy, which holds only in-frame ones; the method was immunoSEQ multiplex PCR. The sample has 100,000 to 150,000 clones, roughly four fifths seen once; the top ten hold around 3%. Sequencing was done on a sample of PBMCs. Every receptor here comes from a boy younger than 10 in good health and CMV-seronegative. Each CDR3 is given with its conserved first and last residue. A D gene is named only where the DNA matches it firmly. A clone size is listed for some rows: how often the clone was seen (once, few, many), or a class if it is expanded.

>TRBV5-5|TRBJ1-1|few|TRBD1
CASSLVWRGRNEAFF
TGTGCCAGCAGCTTGGTTTGGAGGGGGCGAAATGAAGCTTTCTTT
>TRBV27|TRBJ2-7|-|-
CASSLGNQGFVYEQYF
TGTGCCAGCAGTTTAGGAAACCAGGGGTTTGTCTACGAGCAGTACTTC
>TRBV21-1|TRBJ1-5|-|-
CASSKAGLINQPQHF
TGTGCCAGCAGCAAAGCCGGACTGATCAATCAGCCCCAGCATTTT
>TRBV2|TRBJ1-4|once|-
CASRIQGATNEKLFF
TGTGCCAGCAGGATACAGGGTGCAACTAATGAAAAACTGTTTTTT
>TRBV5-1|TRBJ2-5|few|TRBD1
CASSPGQGARETQYF
TGCGCCAGCAGCCCCGGACAGGGGGCACGGGAGACCCAGTACTTC
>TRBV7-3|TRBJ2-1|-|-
CASSAGVAIEQFF
TGTGCCAGCAGCGCAGGGGTCGCAATTGAGCAGTTCTTC
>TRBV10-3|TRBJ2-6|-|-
CAISEGGQLGANVLTF
TGTGCCATCAGTGAGGGCGGACAACTTGGGGCCAACGTCCTGACTTTC
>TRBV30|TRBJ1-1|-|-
CAWSHTGYTEAFF
TGTGCCTGGAGTCACACAGGGTACACTGAAGCTTTCTTT
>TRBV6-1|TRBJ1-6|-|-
CASSLWGENSPLHF
TGTGCCAGCTCCTTATGGGGGGAGAATTCACCCCTCCACTTT
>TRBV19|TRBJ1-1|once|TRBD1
CASSIDYSQGAMNTEAFF
TGTGCCAGTAGTATAGATTACTCACAGGGGGCGATGAACACTGAAGCTTTCTTT
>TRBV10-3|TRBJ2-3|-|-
CAISVEGLGDTQYF
TGTGCCATCAGTGTGGAGGGTTTGGGAGATACGCAGTATTTT
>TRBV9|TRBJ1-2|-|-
CASSLTGRESNYGYTF
TGTGCCAGCAGCCTCACCGGCCGGGAATCTAACTATGGCTACACCTTC
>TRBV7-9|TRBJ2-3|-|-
CASSLRTMADTQYF
TGTGCCAGCAGCTTAAGGACTATGGCAGATACGCAGTATTTT
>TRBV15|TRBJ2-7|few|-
CATSEDRNGGRIYEQYF
TGTGCCACCAGCGAAGATAGGAATGGGGGCAGGATCTACGAGCAGTACTTC
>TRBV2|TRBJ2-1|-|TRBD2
CASSEEMGGREYRVQFF
TGTGCCAGCAGTGAAGAGATGGGCGGGAGAGAATATCGAGTGCAGTTCTTC
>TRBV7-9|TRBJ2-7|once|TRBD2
CAVPGLAGGLLSYEQYF
TGTGCCGTCCCGGGACTAGCGGGGGGCCTGCTCTCCTACGAGCAGTACTTC
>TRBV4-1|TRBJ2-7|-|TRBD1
CASSQDGTVSYEQYF
TGCGCCAGCAGCCAAGATGGGACAGTTAGCTACGAGCAGTACTTC